The clone carrying this TCR beta chain has only a few counts. Ranging in age from roughly 6 to 90, the donors were healthy Caucasian individuals from Russia. Combining a sample-barcoded 5' primer with a J-beta primer mix, a second PCR ran for roughly 7 to 11 cycles. TCRdb re-called the 5' RACE reads with MiXCR, one entry per CDR3 protein. This sample yields about 970,000 distinct CDR3 sequences, of which approximately 50% are seen a single time; about a fifth belongs to the top ten. The data are from a study of blood T cells in healthy people across ages. The CDR3 spans 14 residues. Per germline, CDR1 DFQATT and CDR2 SNEGSKA (reference sequence). Unmatched junction bases numbered 7, after V lost 1 base and J lost 5 bases.

The chain has TRBV20-1 and TRBJ2-7; 8 nucleotides match TRBD2. This TCR was sampled from a woman aged 55-70 years in good health. Sequencing used blood. In DNA, the CDR3 is TGCAGTGCTAGAGTAGCGGGATCAGCCCACGAGCAGTACTTC. It specifies CSARVAGSAHEQYF.